Each of the 24 T cell receptor beta chains below was sequenced from the same sample in a study of shared clonotypes between healthy human individuals. Sequencing was performed with immunoSEQ multiplex PCR; in TCRdb, only in-frame clones are kept and a portion is missing. Of more than 2,000,000 clones listed, approximately 94% were seen once; the top ten hold 0.13% to 0.15%. Sequencing was done on a sample of naive CD4+ T cells sorted from blood. Stated subset: CD45RA+ positively selected. Receptors were obtained from a man younger than 35 in good health.

Concerning this clone itself: The same CDR3 is also encoded by other DNA sequences in this sample. The V call is TRBV10-3, the J call TRBJ2-5, with TRBD2 matching over 8 bases. Per germline, CDR1 ENHRY and CDR2 SYGVKD. Germline trimming cut 9 bases from V and 2 bases from J; bases unmatched to any gene: 5. The CDR3 runs 13 residues. The CDR3 spells CAISSSGQETQYF. The DNA for the CDR3 is TGTGCCATTTCATCTAGCGGGCAAGAGACCCAGTACTTC.

The chain recombines TRBV6-5 with TRBJ2-7; 8 nucleotides align to TRBD2. CDR3 size: 15 residues. Germline assignment: CDR1 MNHEY and CDR2 SVGAGI. V shed 9 bases, J shed 4 bases, and the junction held 14 bases outside the gene matches. The CDR3 region is CARPSSGPPPYEQYF. Here the CDR3 DNA reads TGTGCCAGACCCTCTAGCGGGCCGCCCCCTTACGAGCAGTACTTC.

The rearrangement links TRBV6-5 to TRBJ1-2, with 7 bases identical to TRBD1. The CDR3 extends over 15 amino acids. V dropped 2 bases and J dropped 4; count of bases not matched to a gene: 7. Germline CDR1 MNHEY, CDR2 SVGAGI. The CDR3 spells CASSYKAGGAYGYTF. The CDR3 DNA reads as TGTGCCAGCAGTTACAAGGCAGGGGGTGCCTATGGCTACACCTTC.

The rearrangement links TRBV6-8 to TRBJ2-5; TRBD2 matches 10 bases. Looked up from germline, CDR1 is MNHGY and CDR2 is SAAAGT. The CDR3 is made up of 16 amino acids. V trimming: 6 bases; J trimming: 4 bases; junction bases outside the gene matches: 11. The CDR3: CASRRAVIAGGETQYF. The CDR3 coding sequence is TGTGCCAGCAGGAGGGCTGTAATAGCGGGAGGAGAGACCCAGTACTTC.

Remarks on this clone: At the DNA level, this CDR3 is encoded by other sequences in the same sample as well. J is TRBJ2-3 and V is TRBV5-1; the D gene is possibly TRBD2 (5 bases). The V and J ends lost 0 bases and 3 bases respectively, with 5 bases between them. In germline, CDR1 is SGHRS, CDR2 YFSETQ. This CDR3 region has 13 residues. CDR3 DNA sequence: TGCGCCAGCAGCTTGGGAGGGACAGATACGCAGTATTTT. Encoded protein: CASSLGGTDTQYF.

As concerns this clone: This same CDR3 is encoded by further DNA sequences in the sample. This CDR3 reads CAWSGRGTNEKLFF. CDR3 coding DNA: TGTGCCTGGAGCGGCAGGGGGACTAATGAAAAACTGTTTTTT. V and J are TRBV30 and TRBJ1-4; 7 nucleotides align to TRBD1. CDR3 length equals 14 residues. V shed 3 bases and J 2 bases; nucleotides not matched to a gene: 3. The germline gives CDR1 GTSNPN, CDR2 SVGIG (reference sequence).

The chain has TRBV9 and TRBJ2-7; 9 bases match TRBD1. CDR1 and CDR2 (germline): SGDLS, YYNGEE. This CDR3 has 13 residues. The V and J ends lost 3 bases and 5 bases, in that order; junction bases with no gene match: 3. The CDR3 region is CASSEGQGDEQYF. For the CDR3, the DNA is TGTGCCAGCAGCGAGGGACAGGGCGACGAGCAGTACTTC.

This clone has more than one count but fewer than ten. The chain employs TRBV25-1 and TRBJ1-5; D is possibly TRBD1 (5 bases). From germline, CDR1 is MGHDK and CDR2 SYGVNS. The CDR3 consists of 15 residues. The V end was cut by 8 bases, the J end by 7 bases, with 21 bases between. The CDR3 nucleotides read TGTGCCAGCGGGGACTTGGGGTCAGCGGGACAGCCCCAGCATTTT. Translation gives CASGDLGSAGQPQHF.

The rearrangement uses TRBV10-3 and TRBJ1-2; TRBD1 aligns across 11 bases. The CDR3 is made up of 15 amino acids. Germline values: CDR1 ENHRY, CDR2 SYGVKD. The V gene end was trimmed by 0 bases and the J gene end by 5 bases; junction bases not matched to a gene: 2. The CDR3 is CAISESGQGAYGYTF. DNA of the CDR3: TGTGCCATCAGTGAGTCTGGACAGGGGGCGTATGGCTACACCTTC.

The chain recombines TRBV7-9 with TRBJ2-5, with 7 bases aligning to TRBD1. Losses at the gene ends were 2 bases for V and 5 bases for J; bases not matched to a gene: 5. This CDR3 is 14 amino acids long. Germline loops: CDR1 SEHNR, CDR2 FQNEAQ (reference sequence). The CDR3 loop is CASSLSTGEETQYF. The CDR3 nucleotides read TGTGCCAGCAGCTTAAGTACAGGGGAGGAGACCCAGTACTTC.

The CDR3 region is CASSPTGGQGYTF. For the CDR3, the DNA is TGTGCCAGCAGTCCAACAGGGGGCCAAGGCTACACCTTC. The V and J genes are TRBV6-1 and TRBJ1-2; 9 nucleotides align to TRBD1. Per germline, CDR1 MNHNS and CDR2 SASEGT. The CDR3 consists of 13 residues. Trimming cost V 5 bases and J 8 bases; bases outside gene matches: 6.

The chain employs TRBV18 and TRBJ1-1; 9 bases are shared with TRBD1. Germline loops: CDR1 KGHSH, CDR2 LQKENI. The V segment lost 3 bases and the J segment 3 bases; nucleotides outside the gene matches: 14. This CDR3 contains 18 residues. CDR3 protein: CASSPFFTGGQQDTEAFF. CDR3 sequence (DNA): TGTGCCAGCTCACCGTTTTTCACAGGGGGCCAACAGGACACTGAAGCTTTCTTT.

DNA of the CDR3: TGTGCCAGTAGTCCGGAGGGGAAGGGCCACACCATATATTTT. It is translated as CASSPEGKGHTIYF. This chain links TRBV19 with TRBJ1-3, with D maybe TRBD1 (5 bases). Trimming took off 5 bases at V and 8 bases at J, with 16 bases between the two ends. Germline V gives CDR1 LNHDA, CDR2 SQIVND (reference sequence). This CDR3 spans 14 amino acids.

This CDR3 is CASSSRLAGGTDTQYF. CDR3 nucleotide sequence: TGTGCCAGCAGCTCCCGACTAGCGGGGGGCACAGATACGCAGTATTTT. The chain combines TRBV7-3 with TRBJ2-3; 12 bases match TRBD2. V shed 4 bases, J shed 1 base, and the junction held 3 bases outside the gene matches. This CDR3 has 16 residues. Germline-derived CDR1 and CDR2 are SGHTA and FQGTGA.

This chain connects TRBV5-1 to TRBJ2-1; TRBD2 matches 13 bases. In germline, CDR1 is SGHRS, CDR2 YFSETQ. The CDR3 is 14 residues long. Trimming cost V 4 bases and J 8 bases; bases outside gene matches: 3. The CDR3 spells CASSRTSGSYEQFF. In nucleotides, the CDR3 is TGCGCCAGCAGCCGGACTAGCGGGAGCTATGAGCAGTTCTTC. The full variable domain, its missing parts supplied by reference TRBV5-1 and TRBJ2-1, is KAGVTQTPRYLIKTRGQQVTLSCSPISGHRSVSWYQQTPGQGLQFLFEYFSETQRNKGNFPGRFSGRQFSNSRSEMNVSTLELGDSALYLCASSRTSGSYEQFFGPGTRLTVL.

The chain joins TRBV27 to TRBJ1-2; perhaps TRBD1 as D (5 bases). The CDR3 totals 15 residues. Germline-derived CDR1 and CDR2 are MNHEY and SMNVEV (reference sequence). Between the trimmed V and J ends, which lost 2 bases and 8 bases, there was a span of 18 bases. The CDR3 reads CASSLIGADSGGYTF. The CDR3 nucleotides are TGTGCCAGCAGTTTAATCGGGGCGGACTCAGGGGGCTACACCTTC.

The V gene is TRBV6-1, the J gene TRBJ2-7; TRBD1 matches 7 bases. The trim removed 3 bases at V and 2 bases at J, leaving 4 bases unmatched. Germline loops: CDR1 MNHNS, CDR2 SASEGT. CDR3 length: 14 amino acids. CDR3 nucleotide sequence: TGTGCCAGCAGTGATTCAGGACAGGCCTACGAGCAGTACTTC. This codes for CASSDSGQAYEQYF.

This chain joins TRBV9 and TRBJ2-1; 8 bases are shared with TRBD2. V lost 1 base and J lost 2; bases outside the gene matches: 8. CDR1 and CDR2 from the germline V gene are SGDLS and YYNGEE. CDR3 length: 17 amino acids. CDR3 sequence (DNA): TGTGCCAGCAGCGTATGGAGCGGGGGAACAACCTACAATGAGCAGTTCTTC. This sequence encodes CASSVWSGGTTYNEQFF.

The rearrangement links TRBV19 to TRBJ2-2, with D possibly matching TRBD2 (6 bases). V lost 9 bases and J lost 2, with 13 bases in between. The CDR3 is made up of 14 amino acids. CDR1 and CDR2 from the germline V gene are LNHDA and SQIVND (reference sequence). In DNA form, the CDR3 reads TGTGCCAGCGCGGGGCAGCTAAACACCGGGGAGCTGTTTTTT. It specifies CASAGQLNTGELFF. The whole variable domain, filled in from reference TRBV19 and TRBJ2-2, reads DGGITQSPKYLFRKEGQNVTLSCEQNLNHDAMYWYRQDPGQGLRLIYYSQIVNDFQKGDIAEGYSVSREKKESFPLTVTSAQKNPTAFYLCASAGQLNTGELFFGEGSRLTVL.

The CDR3: CSVAGGQANYGYTF. The CDR3 region has the DNA TGCAGCGTTGCAGGAGGACAGGCAAACTATGGCTACACCTTC. V and J are TRBV29-1 and TRBJ1-2; 7 bases are shared with TRBD1. J was trimmed by 2 bases and V by 4 bases; bases with no gene match: 7. The CDR3 is made up of 14 amino acids. Germline V gene lookup returns CDR1 SQVTM and CDR2 ANQGSEA.

The chain combines TRBV5-1 with TRBJ2-1, with 11 nucleotides matching TRBD2. Germline lookup yields CDR1 SGHRS and CDR2 YFSETQ. The CDR3 totals 17 residues. The trim removed 5 bases at V and 0 bases at J, leaving 7 bases unmatched. The DNA of the CDR3 is TGCGCCAGCAGTTCGACTAGCGGGACTAGCTCCTACAATGAGCAGTTCTTC. It specifies CASSSTSGTSSYNEQFF. The full variable domain, rest sourced from reference TRBV5-1 and TRBJ2-1, is KAGVTQTPRYLIKTRGQQVTLSCSPISGHRSVSWYQQTPGQGLQFLFEYFSETQRNKGNFPGRFSGRQFSNSRSEMNVSTLELGDSALYLCASSSTSGTSSYNEQFFGPGTRLTVL.

The genes are TRBV6-5 and TRBJ1-1; no clear D. CDR1 MNHEY and CDR2 SVGAGI come from the germline V gene. V lost 6 bases and J 1 base, leaving 15 bases between the germline ends. The CDR3 consists of 15 residues. CDR3 protein: CASRPNWSENTEAFF. CDR3 nucleotides: TGTGCCAGCAGGCCAAACTGGTCAGAGAACACTGAAGCTTTCTTT.

As concerns this clone: Other DNA sequences in this sample translate to the same CDR3. V and J are TRBV7-2 and TRBJ1-5; D unresolved. Trimming removed 2 bases at V and 5 bases at J, with 7 bases between. Germline CDR1 and CDR2: SGHTA and FQGNSA. This CDR3 region has 13 residues. CDR3 residues: CASSLTGDQPQHF. The CDR3 region has the DNA TGTGCCAGCAGCTTAACGGGTGATCAGCCCCAGCATTTT.

The chain links TRBV10-1 to TRBJ2-3; D possibly corresponds to TRBD2 (5 bases). The V gene lost 4 bases and the J gene lost 0 bases, with 14 bases spanning the gap. This CDR3 has 16 amino acids. CDR1 is WNHNN and CDR2 is SYGVQD in the germline V gene (reference sequence). As DNA, the CDR3 is TGCGCCAGCAGTGCCTGGACGGACTCCAGCACAGATACGCAGTATTTT. Its protein product is CASSAWTDSSTDTQYF.